The clone carrying this TCR beta chain was detected a few times. This entry comes from a study of blood T cell repertoires in COVID-19. Background on the study: Material from acute and convalescent COVID-19 was sourced from the United States, Italy and Spain.

Original analysis: Estimated nucleated cell counts came from reference gene primer amplification. Profiled with immunoSEQ multiplex PCR; TCRdb holds only in-frame clones, not every one. The V and J calls and the clone size are those of that table, but D and trimming were determined from the DNA. The sample holds about 160,000 clones; 82% are singletons and the top ten take about 20%. J was trimmed by 7 bases and V by 4 bases; bases with no gene match: 4. In germline, CDR1 is SNHLY, CDR2 FYNNEI. The CDR3 is made up of 13 amino acids. The sequencing input was peripheral blood. The rearrangement links TRBV2 to TRBJ2-4; 7 positions match TRBD1. The clonotype originates from an elderly woman with acute or convalescent COVID-19. CDR3 bases: TGTGCCAGCAGTGGAGAGACAGGGAACATTCAGTACTTC. Its translation: CASSGETGNIQYF.